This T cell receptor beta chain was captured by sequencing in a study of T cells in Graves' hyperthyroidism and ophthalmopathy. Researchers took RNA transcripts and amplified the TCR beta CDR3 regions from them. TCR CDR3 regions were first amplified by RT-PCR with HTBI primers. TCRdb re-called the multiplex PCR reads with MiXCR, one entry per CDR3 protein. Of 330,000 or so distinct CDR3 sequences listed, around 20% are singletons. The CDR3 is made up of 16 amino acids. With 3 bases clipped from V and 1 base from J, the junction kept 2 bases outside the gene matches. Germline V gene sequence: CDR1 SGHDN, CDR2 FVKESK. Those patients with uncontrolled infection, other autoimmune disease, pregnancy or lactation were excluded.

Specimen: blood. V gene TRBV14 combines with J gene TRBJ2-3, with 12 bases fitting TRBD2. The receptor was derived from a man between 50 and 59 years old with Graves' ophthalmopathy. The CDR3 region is CASSQTSGGRTDTQYF. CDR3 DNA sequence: TGTGCCAGCAGCCAGACTAGCGGGGGACGCACAGATACGCAGTATTTT.